This TCR beta chain was retrieved from a study of shared clonotypes between healthy human individuals. As regards this clone: Its antigen is unknown.

Study-level points and caveats: Clonotypes shared by all four sorted-subset donors had higher generation probabilities than non-shared clonotypes.

The germline V gene has CDR1 SGHVS and CDR2 FNYEAQ. The CDR3 spans 15 residues. The V gene lost 1 base and the J gene lost 2 bases, with 12 bases spanning the gap. CD4+ cells underwent separation, giving CD45RA+ naive and CD45RA-negative memory subsets. It was roughly 210 ng DNA, 30,000 or so T cell genomes, that sorted-subset replicate PCRs used. Sequencing used immunoSEQ multiplex PCR; TCRdb keeps in-frame clones, though not all of them. The table lists 2 million to 2.5 million clones, approximately 96% of them singletons, with roughly 0.13% in the top ten. The rearrangement uses TRBV7-6 and TRBJ2-7; D possibly corresponds to TRBD2 (5 bases). Sequencing was performed on naive CD4+ T cells sorted from blood. The subset: CD45RA+ positively selected. The TCR comes from a man aged 18 to 29 in good health. The CDR3 reads CASSLGTFLPYEQYF. DNA for the CDR3: TGTGCCAGCAGCTTAGGGACTTTCCTTCCCTACGAGCAGTACTTC.